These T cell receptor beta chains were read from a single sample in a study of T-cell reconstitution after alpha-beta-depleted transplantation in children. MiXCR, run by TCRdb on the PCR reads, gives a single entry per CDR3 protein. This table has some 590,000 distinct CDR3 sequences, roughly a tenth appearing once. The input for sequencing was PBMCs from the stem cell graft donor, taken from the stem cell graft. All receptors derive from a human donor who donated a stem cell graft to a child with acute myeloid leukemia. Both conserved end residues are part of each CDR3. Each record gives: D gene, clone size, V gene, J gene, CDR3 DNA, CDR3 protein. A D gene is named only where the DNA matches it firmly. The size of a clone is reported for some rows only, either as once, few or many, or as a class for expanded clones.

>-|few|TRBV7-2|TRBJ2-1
TGTGCCAGCAGCTCGGAGACTCCCTTCGCCGAGCAGTTCTTC
CASSSETPFAEQFF
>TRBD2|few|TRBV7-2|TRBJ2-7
TGTGCCAGCAGCTTAGAGGGCGGGAGCTGGGACGAGCAGTACTTC
CASSLEGGSWDEQYF
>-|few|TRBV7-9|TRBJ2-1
TGTGCCAGCAGCTGGGGCAGATACAGCTCCTACAATGAGCAGTTCTTC
CASSWGRYSSYNEQFF
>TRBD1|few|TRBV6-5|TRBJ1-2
TGTGCCAGCAGTTACTCGCTGACAGGGGGCATCTATGGCTACACCTTC
CASSYSLTGGIYGYTF
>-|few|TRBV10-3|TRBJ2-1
TGTGCCATCAGACCTGGGGCAGGGAACAATGAGCAGTTCTTC
CAIRPGAGNNEQFF
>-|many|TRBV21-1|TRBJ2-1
TGTGCCAGCAGCAAAGGAGGCAGGGAAGACGTCTACAATGAGCAGTTCTTC
CASSKGGREDVYNEQFF
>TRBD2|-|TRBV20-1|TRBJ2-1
TGCAGTGCTAGATCACTAGCGGATTCCTACAATGAGCAGTTCTTC
CSARSLADSYNEQFF
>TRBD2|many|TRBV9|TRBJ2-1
TGTGCCAGCAGCGCCAGCCCCCTGGGACTAGCAGATAACAATGAGCAGTTCTTC
CASSASPLGLADNNEQFF
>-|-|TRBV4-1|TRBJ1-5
TGCGCCAGCAGCCAAGGGGAAAGGGGGTCTAATCAGCCCCAGCATTTT
CASSQGERGSNQPQHF
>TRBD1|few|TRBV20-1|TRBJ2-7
TGCAGTGCTAGAGACCGGGACAGAGTCTACGAGCAGTACTTC
CSARDRDRVYEQYF
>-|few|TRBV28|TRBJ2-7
TGTGCCAGCAGGCGGACAGGAGGGGGCTACGAGCAGTACTTC
CASRRTGGGYEQYF
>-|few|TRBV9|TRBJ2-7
TGTGCCAGCAGCGTAGGACTGGATACCGAGCAGTACTTC
CASSVGLDTEQYF
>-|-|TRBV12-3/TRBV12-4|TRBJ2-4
TGTGCCAGCAGGGAGAGGGGACGAGCCAAAAACATTCAGTACTTC
CASRERGRAKNIQYF
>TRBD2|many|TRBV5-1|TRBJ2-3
TGCGCCAGCAGCCCCTGGACTAGCGGGAGCCTCAGCACAGATACGCAGTATTTT
CASSPWTSGSLSTDTQYF
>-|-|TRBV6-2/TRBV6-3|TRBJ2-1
TGTGCCAGCAGTTACTCGATCGCATTTCTAGGCGGGTTCAATGAGCAGTTCTTC
CASSYSIAFLGGFNEQFF
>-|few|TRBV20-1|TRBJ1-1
TGCAGTGCTAAACAGGGAGGAGAAGCTTTCTTT
CSAKQGGEAFF
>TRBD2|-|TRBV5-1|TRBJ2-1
TGCGCCAGCAGCTTGTCGACACTAGCGGGAGTGGGCAATGAGCAGTTCTTC
CASSLSTLAGVGNEQFF
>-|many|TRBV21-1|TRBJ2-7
TGTGCCAGCAGCAAAGCGGACGTAGCGGGAGGGCCGGTCTCGCCCTACGAGCAGTACTTC
CASSKADVAGGPVSPYEQYF
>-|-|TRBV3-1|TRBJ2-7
TGTGCCAGCAGCTCCCAGCGCGAGCAGTACTTC
CASSSQREQYF
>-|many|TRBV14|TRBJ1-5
TGTGCCAGCAGCCAAGAGGGGGAGGAGGGATTCAGCAATCAGCCCCAGCATTTT
CASSQEGEEGFSNQPQHF
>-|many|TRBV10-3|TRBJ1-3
TGTGCCATCAGTGAGGCCGAGGGTTTCTCTGGAAACACCATATATTTT
CAISEAEGFSGNTIYF
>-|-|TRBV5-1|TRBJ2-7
TGCGCCAGCAGCTTGATTACAGGGAGTAGCGAGCAGTACTTC
CASSLITGSSEQYF
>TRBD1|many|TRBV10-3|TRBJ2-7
TGTGCCATCAGTGAGTCGGGGACAGGGACCTACGAGCAGTACTTC
CAISESGTGTYEQYF
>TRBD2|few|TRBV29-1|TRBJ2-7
TGCAGCGTTGGAGGGCAGGGGACTAGCGAGCAGTACTTC
CSVGGQGTSEQYF
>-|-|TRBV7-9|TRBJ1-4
TGTGCCAGCAGCGGGACGTTTGCAACTAATGAAAAACTGTTTTTT
CASSGTFATNEKLFF
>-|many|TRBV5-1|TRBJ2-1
TGCGCCAGCAGCTTTACAGGGATGAACACTGGGGTCTTC
CASSFTGMNTGVF
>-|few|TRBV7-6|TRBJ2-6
TGTGCCAGCAGCTTACCCTTTAGTGGGGCCAACGTCCTGACTTTC
CASSLPFSGANVLTF
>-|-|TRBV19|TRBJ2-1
TGTGCCAGTAGTATATCGGGAACTAGGGTACATGAGCAGTTCTTC
CASSISGTRVHEQFF
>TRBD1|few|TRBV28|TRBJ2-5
TGTGCCAGCAGTTTCGACGACAGGGGACAAGAGACCCAGTACTTC
CASSFDDRGQETQYF
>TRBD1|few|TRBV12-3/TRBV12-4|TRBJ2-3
TGTGCCAGCAGTAAGACAGGGGCCCCCACAGATACGCAGTATTTT
CASSKTGAPTDTQYF
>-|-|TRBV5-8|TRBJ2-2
TGTGCCAGCAGCCCTCCAGGGGCCTCACCTAACACCGGGGAGCTGTTTTTT
CASSPPGASPNTGELFF
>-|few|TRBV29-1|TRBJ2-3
TGCAGCGTTGAAGATCGTCCGGGGTTGAGCACAGATACGCAGTATTTT
CSVEDRPGLSTDTQYF
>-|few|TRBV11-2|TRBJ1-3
TGTGCCAGCAGCTTAGATAGGCTCCTCTCTGGAAACACCATATATTTT
CASSLDRLLSGNTIYF
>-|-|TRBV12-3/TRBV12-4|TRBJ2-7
TGTGCCAGCAGTCATAGCGGTTTAGCCGAGCAGTACTTC
CASSHSGLAEQYF
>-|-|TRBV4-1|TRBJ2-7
TGCGCCAGCAGCCAAGCGCCTACTGGTGACTACGAGCAGTACTTC
CASSQAPTGDYEQYF
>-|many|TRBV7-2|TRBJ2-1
TGTGCCAGCAGCGAAGCAATAGTCGAAGAGCAGTTCTTC
CASSEAIVEEQFF
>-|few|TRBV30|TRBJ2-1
TGTGCCTGCCCAGACAATGAGCAGTTCTTC
CACPDNEQFF
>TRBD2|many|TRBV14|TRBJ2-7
TGTGCCAGCAGCCTTCGACTAGCGGGTATCTACGAGCAGTACTTC
CASSLRLAGIYEQYF
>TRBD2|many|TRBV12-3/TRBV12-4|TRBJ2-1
TGTGCCAGCAGTGGACTAGTCGATGAGCAGTTCTTC
CASSGLVDEQFF
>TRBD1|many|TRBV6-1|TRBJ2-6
TGTGCCAGCAGGCGACAGGGCGTTGGGGCCAACGTCCTGACTTTC
CASRRQGVGANVLTF
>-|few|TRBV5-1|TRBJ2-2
TGCGCCAGCAGCTCAACGCTATCGGGACCAAACACCGGGGAGCTGTTTTTT
CASSSTLSGPNTGELFF
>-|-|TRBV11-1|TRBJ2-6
TGTGCCAGCGGATTTAACCGGGACACCACTTCTGGGGCCAACGTCCTGACTTTC
CASGFNRDTTSGANVLTF
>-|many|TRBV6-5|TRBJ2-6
TGTGCCAGCAGTTATCTCGGGGGTGGTGGGGCCAACGTCCTGACTTTC
CASSYLGGGGANVLTF
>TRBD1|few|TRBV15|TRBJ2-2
TGTGCCACCAGCAGAGCCCCGGGACAGCTCACCGGGGAGCTGTTTTTT
CATSRAPGQLTGELFF
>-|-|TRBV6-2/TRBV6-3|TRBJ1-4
TGTGCCAGCAGTTACTCTTTTTATGAAAAACTGTTTTTT
CASSYSFYEKLFF
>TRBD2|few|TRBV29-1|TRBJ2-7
TGCAGCGTTGGGGAGGGACTCTACGAGCAGTACTTC
CSVGEGLYEQYF
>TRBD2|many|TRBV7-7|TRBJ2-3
TGTGCTAGCAGCTTAGCGGGAGATCTAGATACGCAGTATTTT
CASSLAGDLDTQYF
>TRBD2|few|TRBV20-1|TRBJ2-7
TGCAGTGCCGAGACGGCGGGAGGGCCCCCTCGCGAGCAGTACTTC
CSAETAGGPPREQYF